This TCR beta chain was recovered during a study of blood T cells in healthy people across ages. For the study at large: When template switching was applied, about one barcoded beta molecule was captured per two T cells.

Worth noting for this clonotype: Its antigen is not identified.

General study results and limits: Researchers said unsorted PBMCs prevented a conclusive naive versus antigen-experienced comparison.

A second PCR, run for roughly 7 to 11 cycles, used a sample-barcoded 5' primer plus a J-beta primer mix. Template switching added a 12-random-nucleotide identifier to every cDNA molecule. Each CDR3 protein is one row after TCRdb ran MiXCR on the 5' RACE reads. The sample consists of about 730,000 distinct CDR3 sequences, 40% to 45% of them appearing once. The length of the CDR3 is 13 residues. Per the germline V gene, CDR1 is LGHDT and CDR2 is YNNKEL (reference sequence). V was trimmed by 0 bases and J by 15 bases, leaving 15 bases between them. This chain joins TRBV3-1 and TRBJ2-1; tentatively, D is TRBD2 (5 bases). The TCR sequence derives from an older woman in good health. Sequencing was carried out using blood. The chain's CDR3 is CASSQEVSRVPFF. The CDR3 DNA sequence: TGTGCCAGCAGCCAAGAGGTGTCGAGGGTTCCGTTCTTC.